This entry lists 16 T cell receptor beta chains sequenced from one sample in a study of blood T cells in healthy people across ages. Through a sample-barcoded 5' primer and a J-beta primer mix, a second PCR was run for roughly 6 to 12 cycles. TCRdb re-called the 5' RACE reads with MiXCR, one entry per CDR3 protein. The sample contains 1.8 million or so distinct CDR3 sequences, roughly 43% of which appear only once. Sequenced input: blood. Receptors originate from a human donor in good health.

The J gene is TRBJ1-4, the V gene TRBV20-1; D remains ambiguous. Trimming stripped 6 bases from V and 14 bases from J, with 13 bases between. CDR1 and CDR2 (germline): DFQATT, SNEGSKA (reference sequence). This CDR3 spans 10 amino acids. CDR3 bases: TGCAGTGCCTCCCGCCTTGGGCTGTTTTTT. Its translation: CSASRLGLFF.

J is TRBJ1-5 and V is TRBV7-2; the match to TRBD1 covers 7 bases. CDR1 is SGHTA and CDR2 is FQGNSA in the germline V gene. Trimming cost V 5 bases and J 4 bases; bases outside gene matches: 8. The CDR3 is 15 amino acids. This CDR3 reads CASSAGTERNQPQHF. The CDR3 DNA is TGTGCCAGCAGCGCCGGGACAGAGCGGAATCAGCCCCAGCATTTT. Full variable domain (outside the CDR3, taken from reference TRBV7-2 and TRBJ1-5): GAGVSQSPSNKVTEKGKDVELRCDPISGHTALYWYRQSLGQGLEFLIYFQGNSAPDKSGLPSDRFSAERTGGSVSTLTIQRTQQEDSAVYLCASSAGTERNQPQHFGDGTRLSIL.

The gene calls are TRBV4-1 and TRBJ2-3; tentatively, D is TRBD1 (6 bases). CDR3 size: 17 residues. Germline V gene data show CDR1 as MGHRA and CDR2 as YSYEKL. Trimming shortened V by 0 bases and J by 2 bases, and 15 bases separated the two germline ends. DNA for the CDR3: TGCGCCAGCAGCCAAGATATGCCAGGGGTTACCACAGATACGCAGTATTTT. This encodes CASSQDMPGVTTDTQYF.

The chain recombines TRBV11-2 with TRBJ1-2; 10 nucleotides match TRBD1. There are 16 residues in the CDR3. Trimming cost V 4 bases and J 4 bases; bases outside gene matches: 9. Germline V lookup: CDR1 SGHAT, CDR2 FQNNGV. The CDR3 sequence is CASSYRTGGVSYGYTF. CDR3 nucleotide sequence: TGTGCCAGCAGCTACCGGACAGGGGGAGTGAGCTATGGCTACACCTTC. The full variable domain, rest sourced from reference TRBV11-2 and TRBJ1-2, is EAGVAQSPRYKIIEKRQSVAFWCNPISGHATLYWYQQILGQGPKLLIQFQNNGVVDDSQLPKDRFSAERLKGVDSTLKIQPAKLEDSAVYLCASSYRTGGVSYGYTFGSGTRLTVV.

This chain connects TRBV14 to TRBJ2-1; 9 bases align to TRBD2. The germline V gene encodes CDR1 SGHDN and CDR2 FVKESK. The CDR3 is made up of 17 amino acids. Trimming took 0 bases from V and 9 from J; bases not matched to a gene: 12. CDR3 protein: CASSQDYSGGANFEQFF. The CDR3 region has the DNA TGTGCCAGCAGCCAAGACTATAGCGGGGGAGCTAACTTTGAGCAGTTCTTC.

This clonotype has more than one count but fewer than ten. The chain employs TRBV7-6 and TRBJ1-5; D remains ambiguous. Germline V gene sequence: CDR1 SGHVS, CDR2 FNYEAQ. The CDR3 is made up of 13 amino acids. V was cut by 5 bases and J by 6 bases, with 11 bases left in between. The DNA for the CDR3 is TGTGCCAGCAGCGCCGCGCCGACTCAGCCCCAGCATTTT. This sequence encodes CASSAAPTQPQHF.

This chain uses TRBV18 with TRBJ1-2; no clear D. V lost 3 bases to trimming and J lost 1 base, with 9 bases between them. CDR1 is KGHSH, CDR2 LQKENI, per germline. The CDR3 loop spans 14 amino acids. In DNA form, the CDR3 reads TGTGCCAGCTCACCGGAACAGATTAACTATGGCTACACCTTC. Translation: CASSPEQINYGYTF.

The V call is TRBV4-3, the J call TRBJ2-4, with D perhaps matching TRBD1 or TRBD2 (6 bases each). Per germline, CDR1 LGHNA and CDR2 YSLEER. The V end was cut by 0 bases, the J end by 3 bases, with 12 bases between. The CDR3 totals 16 residues. CDR3 sequence: CASSQDLQGGKNIQYF. The CDR3 DNA reads TGCGCCAGCAGCCAAGATTTACAGGGAGGCAAAAACATTCAGTACTTC.

The rearrangement uses TRBV15 and TRBJ2-2; D gene uncertain. V was shortened by 2 bases and J by 3 bases, with 4 bases between the two germline ends. In germline, CDR1 is LNHNV, CDR2 YYDKDF (reference sequence). The CDR3 is 13 amino acids. DNA for the CDR3: TGTGCCACCAGCAGACTGTACACCGGGGAGCTGTTTTTT. It codes for CATSRLYTGELFF.

The chain links TRBV6-6 to TRBJ2-5; 8 positions agree with TRBD2. V lost 4 bases, J lost 1 base, and 8 bases stayed unmatched. There are 16 residues in the CDR3. CDR1 and CDR2 from the germline V gene are MNHNY and SVGAGI (reference sequence). This CDR3 is CASSFGLAYSQETQYF. In DNA form, the CDR3 reads TGTGCCAGCAGTTTTGGACTAGCCTACTCCCAAGAGACCCAGTACTTC.

This rearrangement joins TRBV20-1 to TRBJ1-1; 7 bases map to TRBD1. This CDR3 has 14 amino acids. The trim removed 5 bases at V and 3 bases at J, leaving 9 bases unmatched. Germline CDR1 DFQATT, CDR2 SNEGSKA (reference sequence). CDR3 sequence: CSAAYTGVYTEAFF. CDR3 nucleotide sequence: TGCAGTGCTGCCTACACAGGGGTGTACACTGAAGCTTTCTTT.

The V call is TRBV12-3 or TRBV12-4, the J call TRBJ2-7, with TRBD2 matching over 7 bases. V was pared by 2 bases and J by 4 bases, with 8 bases of the junction left unmatched. The CDR3 covers 15 residues. For the CDR3, the DNA is TGTGCCAGCAGTTTACGGGGGGTCCCCGTTTACGAGCAGTACTTC. Translation: CASSLRGVPVYEQYF.

The chain is built from TRBV20-1 and TRBJ1-1; the D gene is possibly TRBD1 (5 bases). Trimming cost V 3 bases and J 0 bases, with 26 bases left between them. This CDR3 comprises 19 residues. Germline CDR1 and CDR2: DFQATT and SNEGSKA (reference sequence). The CDR3 nucleotides read TGCAGTGCTAGGAGTGTCCCTCGGGGCTCGCACATAATGAACACTGAAGCTTTCTTT. Residues: CSARSVPRGSHIMNTEAFF.

This clonotype was observed a single time. This sequence joins TRBV20-1 and TRBJ1-2; no reliable D call. The CDR3 loop spans 13 amino acids. Germline V gives CDR1 DFQATT, CDR2 SNEGSKA (reference sequence). V was clipped by 1 base and J by 4 bases, with 10 bases between them. This CDR3 reads CSARAVPSYGYTF. The CDR3 DNA is TGCAGTGCTAGAGCCGTGCCTAGCTATGGCTACACCTTC.

This chain connects TRBV4-2 to TRBJ1-2, with 7 positions matching TRBD1. Germline CDR1 reads LGHNA; CDR2 reads YNFKEQ. After removal of 1 base from V and 4 bases from J, the junction contained 6 bases not matched to a gene. The CDR3 is made up of 15 amino acids. CDR3 nucleotide sequence: TGTGCCAGCAGCCAAGGGCAGGGGGAGGGCTATGGCTACACCTTC. Its protein is CASSQGQGEGYGYTF.

The chain combines TRBV5-6 with TRBJ2-3; D possibly corresponds to TRBD2 (7 bases). Deletions cut 0 bases from V and 9 bases from J, with 14 bases between. In germline, CDR1 is SGHDT, CDR2 YYEEEE. This CDR3 has 14 residues. The CDR3 loop reads CASSLGGGPHTQYF. CDR3 bases: TGTGCCAGCAGCTTGGGCGGGGGCCCCCACACGCAGTATTTT.